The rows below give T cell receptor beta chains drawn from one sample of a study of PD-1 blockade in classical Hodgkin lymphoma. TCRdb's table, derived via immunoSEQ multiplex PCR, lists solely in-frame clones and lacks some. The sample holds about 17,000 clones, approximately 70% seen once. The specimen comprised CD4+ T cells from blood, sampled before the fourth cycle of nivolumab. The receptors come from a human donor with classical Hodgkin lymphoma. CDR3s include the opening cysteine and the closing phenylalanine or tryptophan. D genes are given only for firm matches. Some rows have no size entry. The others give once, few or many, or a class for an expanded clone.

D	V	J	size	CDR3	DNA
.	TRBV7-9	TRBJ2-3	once	CASSPQPPPGTQYF	TGTGCCAGCAGCCCACAGCCTCCTCCCGGTACGCAGTATTTT
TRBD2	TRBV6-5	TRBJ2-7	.	CASSRTSGSYEQYF	TGTGCCAGCAGCAGGACTAGCGGGAGCTACGAGCAGTACTTC
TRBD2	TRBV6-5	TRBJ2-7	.	CASSYSRGSSYEQYF	TGTGCCAGCAGTTACTCGCGCGGGAGTTCCTACGAGCAGTACTTC
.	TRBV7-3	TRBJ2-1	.	CASSSNVGEQFF	TGTGCCAGCAGCTCAAATGTTGGTGAGCAGTTCTTC
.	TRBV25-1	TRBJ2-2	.	CASNGGLGGELFF	TGTGCCAGCAACGGGGGCTTGGGCGGGGAGCTGTTTTTT
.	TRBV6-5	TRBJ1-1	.	CASSTRFGTEAFF	TGTGCCAGCAGTACTAGATTTGGCACTGAAGCTTTCTTT
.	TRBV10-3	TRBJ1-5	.	CAIREQGSQPQHF	TGTGCCATCAGGGAGCAGGGTTCCCAGCCCCAGCATTTT
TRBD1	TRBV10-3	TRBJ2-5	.	CATTGGQRDGTQYF	TGTGCCACCACAGGGGGCCAAAGGGATGGGACCCAGTACTTC
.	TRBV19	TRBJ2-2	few	CASSIDAETALATGELFF	TGTGCCAGTAGTATAGATGCCGAGACCGCGCTAGCTACCGGGGAGCTGTTTTTT
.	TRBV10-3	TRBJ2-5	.	CAISESTALNWGQETQYF	TGTGCCATCAGTGAGTCGACGGCCCTAAATTGGGGTCAAGAGACCCAGTACTTC
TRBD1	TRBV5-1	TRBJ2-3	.	CASSFGQGVDTQYF	TGCGCCAGCAGCTTCGGACAGGGGGTAGATACGCAGTATTTT
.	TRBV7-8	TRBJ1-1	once	CASSRNFAGVNTEAFF	TGTGCCAGCAGCAGAAATTTTGCGGGCGTGAACACTGAAGCTTTCTTT
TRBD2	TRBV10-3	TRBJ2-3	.	CAISVTSGTDTQYF	TGTGCCATCAGTGTTACTAGCGGCACAGATACGCAGTATTTT
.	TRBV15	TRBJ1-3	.	CATSRDPVGFSGNTIYF	TGTGCCACCAGCAGAGATCCCGTCGGATTCTCTGGAAACACCATATATTTT
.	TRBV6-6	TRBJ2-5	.	CASIPYAGVLETQYF	TGTGCCAGCATCCCATACGCCGGAGTACTAGAGACCCAGTACTTC
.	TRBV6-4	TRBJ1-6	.	CARRTDKKNSPLHF	TGTGCCAGGAGGACGGACAAAAAGAATTCACCCCTCCACTTT
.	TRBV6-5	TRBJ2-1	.	CASSYSGGGEQFF	TGTGCCAGCAGTTACTCGGGGGGTGGGGAGCAGTTCTTC
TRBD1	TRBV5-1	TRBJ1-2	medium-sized	CASSSATGQYGYTF	TGCGCCAGCAGTTCGGCGACAGGGCAATATGGCTACACCTTC
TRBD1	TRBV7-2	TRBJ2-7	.	CASSPQGQSYEQYF	TGTGCCAGCAGCCCACAGGGGCAGTCGTACGAGCAGTACTTC
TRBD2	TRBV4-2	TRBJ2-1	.	CASSQESGKYNEQFF	TGTGCCAGCAGCCAAGAGAGCGGGAAGTACAATGAGCAGTTCTTC
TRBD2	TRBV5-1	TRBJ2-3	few	CASSLRGGADTQYF	TGCGCCAGCAGCTTGCGGGGGGGTGCAGATACGCAGTATTTT
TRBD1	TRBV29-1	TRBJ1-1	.	CSVLDRVSTEAFF	TGCAGCGTTTTGGACAGGGTCAGCACTGAAGCTTTCTTT
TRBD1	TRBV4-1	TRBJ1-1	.	CASSQQGAPNTEAFF	TGCGCCAGCAGCCAACAGGGGGCGCCGAACACTGAAGCTTTCTTT
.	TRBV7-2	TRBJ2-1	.	CASSLAGGQVHEQFF	TGTGCCAGCAGCTTAGCGGGGGGGCAGGTGCATGAGCAGTTCTTC
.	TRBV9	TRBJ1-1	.	CASSVSLGSVTEAFF	TGTGCCAGCAGCGTTAGCCTAGGATCGGTGACTGAAGCTTTCTTT
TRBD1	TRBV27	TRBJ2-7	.	CASRLQGEPYEQYF	TGTGCCAGCAGGCTGCAGGGGGAACCCTACGAGCAGTACTTC
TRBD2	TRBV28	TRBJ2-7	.	CASSGGLAEAYEQYF	TGTGCCAGCAGTGGAGGACTAGCGGAAGCCTACGAGCAGTACTTC
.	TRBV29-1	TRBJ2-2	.	CSVQNTGELFF	TGCAGCGTTCAGAACACCGGGGAGCTGTTTTTT
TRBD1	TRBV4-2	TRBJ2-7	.	CASSRSGTGNYEQYF	TGTGCCAGCAGCCGCAGCGGGACAGGGAACTACGAGCAGTACTTC
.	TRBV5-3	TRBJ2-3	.	CARSQEPPGTDTQYF	TGTGCCAGAAGCCAGGAACCACCGGGCACAGATACGCAGTATTTT
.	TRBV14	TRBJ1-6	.	CASSQDPDSPLHF	TGTGCCAGCAGCCAAGATCCAGATTCACCCCTCCACTTT
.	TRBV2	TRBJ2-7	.	CASLQVREQYF	TGTGCCAGCCTACAGGTCCGGGAGCAGTACTTC